What follows are 15 T cell receptor beta chains derived from one specimen sequenced in a study of PD-1 blockade in mismatch repair-deficient tumors. Using immunoSEQ multiplex PCR, the repertoire was profiled, and TCRdb retains in-frame clones only, with some absent. This table has about 19,000 clones, over 75% appearing once. The material was PBMCs, obtained 52 weeks after starting pembrolizumab. Receptors were obtained from an adult with mismatch repair-deficient cancer.

This chain uses TRBV5-6 with TRBJ2-7; the D gene is possibly TRBD2 (6 bases). From germline, CDR1 is SGHDT and CDR2 YYEEEE. V dropped 3 bases and J dropped 9 bases, with 19 bases sitting between them. The CDR3 has 14 amino acids. CDR3 region: CASSSLGGTGVQYF. The CDR3 DNA follows: TGTGCCAGCAGCTCCCTTGGGGGGACGGGGGTGCAGTACTTC.

V gene TRBV5-6 combines with J gene TRBJ1-5; TRBD1 aligns across 7 bases. Unmatched junction bases numbered 14, after V lost 5 bases and J lost 3 bases. Per the germline V gene, CDR1 is SGHDT and CDR2 is YYEEEE. The CDR3 totals 17 residues. The CDR3 protein is CASRKFRTGPDNQPQHF. The CDR3 nucleotides read TGTGCCAGCAGGAAATTTCGGACAGGACCCGACAATCAGCCCCAGCATTTT.

The chain has TRBV28 and TRBJ2-2, with 9 bases fitting TRBD1. Germline CDR1 MDHEN, CDR2 SYDVKM. The junction had 2 bases not matched to a gene; V was cut back by 7 bases and J by 5 bases. The CDR3 contains 13 residues. The CDR3 DNA is TGTGCCAGCATGACAGGGGGAACCGGGGAGCTGTTTTTT. The encoded protein is CASMTGGTGELFF.

The gene calls are TRBV4-2 and TRBJ2-2; TRBD1 matches 7 bases. Germline lookup yields CDR1 LGHNA and CDR2 YNFKEQ. The V gene end was trimmed by 5 bases and the J gene end by 2 bases; junction bases not matched to a gene: 5. The CDR3 sequence is 15 residues long. CDR3 DNA: TGTGCCAGCAGCATCCGGGACAGTAACACCGGGGAGCTGTTTTTT. This translates into CASSIRDSNTGELFF.

The chain employs TRBV5-1 and TRBJ2-1, with a possible D match to TRBD2 (6 bases). This CDR3 comprises 14 residues. CDR1 and CDR2 (germline): SGHRS, YFSETQ. The ends were cut back, 3 bases at V and 5 bases at J, with 12 bases in the middle. In nucleotides, the CDR3 is TGCGCCAGCAGCTCACGACTAGGTAACAATGAGCAGTTCTTC. Its translation is CASSSRLGNNEQFF.

The chain uses TRBV4-1 and TRBJ2-2, with TRBD1 identical over 7 bases. Germline V gene lookup returns CDR1 MGHRA and CDR2 YSYEKL. The CDR3 extends over 16 amino acids. J lost 6 bases, V lost 4 bases, and 11 bases had no gene match. The CDR3 DNA is TGCGCCAGCAGCCCAGACCTCACAGGGGCGGCCGGGGAGCTGTTTTTT. This codes for CASSPDLTGAAGELFF.

This chain uses TRBV18 with TRBJ2-5; the match to TRBD1 covers 7 bases. Looked up from germline, CDR1 is KGHSH and CDR2 is LQKENI. CDR3 size: 16 residues. Trimming took 3 bases from V and 4 from J; bases not matched to a gene: 11. The DNA of the CDR3 is TGTGCCAGCTCACCCCAAGAGGACAGGTCGCCAGAGACCCAGTACTTC. Protein: CASSPQEDRSPETQYF. Full variable domain (missing parts from reference TRBV18 and TRBJ2-5): NAGVMQNPRHLVRRRGQEARLRCSPMKGHSHVYWYRQLPEEGLKFMVYLQKENIIDESGMPKERFSAEFPKEGPSILRIQQVVRGDSAAYFCASSPQEDRSPETQYFGPGTRLLVL.

This clone was detected a few times. The V and J genes are TRBV5-1 and TRBJ1-4; 8 bases are shared with TRBD1. V shed 4 bases and J 7 bases; nucleotides not matched to a gene: 12. Germline V gene sequence: CDR1 SGHRS, CDR2 YFSETQ. The CDR3 totals 16 residues. The CDR3 region is CASSPIETGDLEKLFF. CDR3 nucleotide sequence: TGCGCCAGCAGCCCTATTGAGACAGGGGATCTTGAAAAACTGTTTTTT.

J is TRBJ1-5 and V is TRBV2, with TRBD1 matching 9 bases. The CDR3 length is 14 residues. After removal of 6 bases from V and 6 bases from J, the junction contained 6 bases not matched to a gene. Germline CDR1 and CDR2: SNHLY and FYNNEI. CDR3 DNA: TGTGCCAGCAGGGACAGACAGGGGGGTCAGCCCCAGCATTTT. Amino acids: CASRDRQGGQPQHF.

This chain links TRBV10-1 with TRBJ2-2; 9 bases line up with TRBD2. The length of the CDR3 is 15 residues. V shed 3 bases and J 6 bases; nucleotides not matched to a gene: 5. Germline CDR1 WNHNN, CDR2 SYGVQD (reference sequence). CDR3 in amino acids: CASSDGGRASGELFF. CDR3 nucleotides: TGCGCCAGCAGTGACGGCGGGAGGGCTTCCGGGGAGCTGTTTTTT.

The V and J genes are TRBV2 and TRBJ2-2; 7 nucleotides line up with TRBD2. Trimming at V came to 7 bases and at J to 5 bases, leaving 7 bases not matched to a gene. The CDR3 runs to 14 residues. Per germline, CDR1 SNHLY and CDR2 FYNNEI. Written as DNA, the CDR3 is TGTGCCAGCAATCCTGGGGGGGGAACCGGGGAGCTGTTTTTT. Protein sequence: CASNPGGGTGELFF.

The J gene is TRBJ2-1, the V gene TRBV9, with 7 positions matching TRBD2. The germline CDR1 and CDR2 sequences are SGDLS and YYNGEE. The trim removed 4 bases at V and 2 bases at J, leaving 3 bases unmatched. The CDR3 spans 14 residues. The CDR3 loop reads CASSTGLAYNEQFF. The CDR3 bases are TGTGCCAGCAGCACCGGACTAGCCTACAATGAGCAGTTCTTC.

A single count supports this clone. V usage is TRBV7-2 and J usage is TRBJ1-4; D is possibly TRBD1 (5 bases). This CDR3 is 16 amino acids long. Germline V gives CDR1 SGHTA, CDR2 FQGNSA. V gave up 3 bases and J gave up 0 bases, with 11 bases separating them. The CDR3 spells CASSLGQGPTNEKLFF. In DNA, the CDR3 is TGTGCCAGCAGCTTGGGGCAGGGCCCAACTAATGAAAAACTGTTTTTT.

The genes are TRBV2 and TRBJ2-3; 13 positions agree with TRBD2. After removal of 6 bases from V and 0 bases from J, the junction contained 12 bases not matched to a gene. Germline CDR1 is SNHLY and CDR2 is FYNNEI. CDR3 length: 19 amino acids. The CDR3 DNA reads as TGTGCCAGCAGGGGGACTAGCGGGAAGGCCGGCTCTAGCACAGATACGCAGTATTTT. Translated: CASRGTSGKAGSSTDTQYF.

This clone is labeled as large. The chain's CDR3 is CAIKLAGGPSTGELFF. CDR3 nucleotides: TGTGCCATCAAACTAGCGGGAGGGCCGTCCACCGGGGAGCTGTTTTTT. This chain links TRBV4-2 with TRBJ2-2; 13 bases align to TRBD2. Germline V gene data show CDR1 as LGHNA and CDR2 as YNFKEQ. The CDR3 is made up of 16 amino acids. V shed 10 bases and J 4 bases; nucleotides not matched to a gene: 9.